Each of the 25 T cell receptor beta chains below was sequenced from the same sample in a study of shared clonotypes between healthy human individuals. Generated by immunoSEQ multiplex PCR, the TCRdb table keeps only in-frame clones and is missing some. This table has around 2,000,000 clones, just under 95% appearing once. CD45RO-negative cells were positively selected for CCR7, leaving out terminally differentiated effector memory CD45RA+ cells. Sequenced material: naive CD8+ T cells sorted from blood. These receptor sequences come from a man younger than 30 in good health.

The rearrangement links TRBV6-5 to TRBJ2-7; D might be TRBD1 or TRBD2, each matching 5 bases. There are 16 residues in the CDR3. Trimming removed 0 bases at V and 4 bases at J, with 16 bases between. CDR1 MNHEY and CDR2 SVGAGI come from the germline V gene. Here the CDR3 DNA reads TGTGCCAGCAGTTACTCGACCGGGACGGCGGTTTACGAGCAGTACTTC. The encoded protein is CASSYSTGTAVYEQYF.

In its sample, this clone was seen once. J is TRBJ2-5 and V is TRBV29-1; D uncertain. Germline V gives CDR1 SQVTM, CDR2 ANQGSEA. The CDR3 runs 12 residues. Deletions cut 3 bases from V and 4 bases from J, with 9 bases between. CDR3 bases: TGCAGCGTTGACTCCGACCTAGAGACCCAGTACTTC. Protein product: CSVDSDLETQYF.

The V and J genes are TRBV10-3 and TRBJ2-2; 8 bases map to TRBD1. The CDR3 loop spans 17 amino acids. V dropped 8 bases and J dropped 5; count of bases not matched to a gene: 16. Germline V CDR1 and CDR2: ENHRY, SYGVKD. Written as DNA, the CDR3 is TGTGCCATCTCAACGGACAGGGATCGTTTGGGGACCGGGGAGCTGTTTTTT. This gives the protein CAISTDRDRLGTGELFF.

CDR3 sequence (DNA): TGTGCCAGCAGCTCCTACAGGGCGGGAAACACCATATATTTT. Translation: CASSSYRAGNTIYF. V and J are TRBV7-9 and TRBJ1-3; a weak D match, TRBD1 (6 bases). Trimming removed 4 bases at V and 4 bases at J, with 11 bases between. There are 14 residues in the CDR3. Germline values: CDR1 SEHNR, CDR2 FQNEAQ (reference sequence).

This clone showed up just once. V is TRBV11-2 and J is TRBJ1-5; D ambiguous. V shed 1 base and J shed 3 bases, with 10 bases lying between them. CDR1 and CDR2 from the germline V gene are SGHAT and FQNNGV. This CDR3 region has 15 residues. CDR3 nucleotides: TGTGCCAGCAGCTTAGGCTCGGCGGTCAATCAGCCCCAGCATTTT. It translates to CASSLGSAVNQPQHF. Complete variable domain (other parts from reference TRBV11-2 and TRBJ1-5): EAGVAQSPRYKIIEKRQSVAFWCNPISGHATLYWYQQILGQGPKLLIQFQNNGVVDDSQLPKDRFSAERLKGVDSTLKIQPAKLEDSAVYLCASSLGSAVNQPQHFGDGTRLSIL.

CDR3 sequence (DNA): TGTGCCACCTGTTGGGGGGGACAGAACGACAGGAATTCACCCCTCCACTTT. Translating it yields CATCWGGQNDRNSPLHF. The V and J genes are TRBV21-1 and TRBJ1-6. TRBV21-1 is marked as a pseudogene. The CDR3 has 17 residues.

In nucleotides, the CDR3 is TGTGCCAGCAGCTCGGGACTAGCGGGAGGGGATACGCAGTATTTT. Translated, it gives CASSSGLAGGDTQYF. The chain joins TRBV13 to TRBJ2-3, with 16 bases identical to TRBD2. The CDR3 has 15 amino acids. Trimming took 4 bases from V and 6 from J; bases not matched to a gene: 1. Germline V gives CDR1 PRHDT, CDR2 FYEKMQ (reference sequence).

This rearrangement joins TRBV27 to TRBJ2-7, with 7 bases lining up with TRBD1. After removal of 6 bases from V and 5 bases from J, the junction contained 7 bases not matched to a gene. CDR3 length equals 13 residues. CDR1 is MNHEY, CDR2 SMNVEV, per germline (reference sequence). The DNA of the CDR3 is TGTGCCAGCAGACTACAGGGGTCCCACGAGCAGTACTTC. Protein sequence: CASRLQGSHEQYF.

The chain has TRBV2 and TRBJ2-2, with TRBD2 matching 7 bases. The V and J ends lost 3 bases and 2 bases, in that order; junction bases with no gene match: 6. The CDR3 length is 16 residues. Germline assignment: CDR1 SNHLY and CDR2 FYNNEI. CDR3 coding DNA: TGTGCCAGCAGTGAGCCGGGGGGTCTCAACACCGGGGAGCTGTTTTTT. Amino acid sequence: CASSEPGGLNTGELFF.

The rearrangement links TRBV9 to TRBJ2-7, with no clear D. Trimming removed 7 bases at V and 1 base at J, with 12 bases between. Germline assignment: CDR1 SGDLS and CDR2 YYNGEE. This CDR3 region has 13 residues. CDR3 protein: CASGPGDSYEQYF. The CDR3 DNA is TGTGCCAGCGGCCCAGGCGATTCCTACGAGCAGTACTTC. The full variable domain, completed using reference TRBV9 and TRBJ2-7, is DSGVTQTPKHLITATGQRVTLRCSPRSGDLSVYWYQQSLDQGLQFLIQYYNGEERAKGNILERFSAQQFPDLHSELNLSSLELGDSALYFCASGPGDSYEQYFGPGTRLTVT.

This clone was seen once. The V gene is TRBV7-8, the J gene TRBJ2-5; 12 bases map to TRBD2. The length of the CDR3 is 19 residues. V was clipped by 5 bases and J by 5 bases; unmatched bases: 18. Germline V gives CDR1 SGHVS, CDR2 FQNEAQ. The CDR3 here is CASSPGLAGPPYSLETQYF. CDR3 nucleotides: TGTGCCAGCAGCCCGGGACTAGCGGGTCCGCCGTATAGTTTGGAGACCCAGTACTTC.

The V gene is TRBV6-5, the J gene TRBJ1-5; no clear D gene. Germline CDR1 MNHEY, CDR2 SVGAGI. The CDR3 runs 16 residues. V was shortened by 3 bases and J by 3 bases, with 15 bases between the two germline ends. CDR3 region: CASSYSYRGDNQPQHF. In nucleotides, the CDR3 is TGTGCCAGCAGTTATTCCTATCGCGGCGACAATCAGCCCCAGCATTTT.

On this clone itself: The identical CDR3 is also encoded by other nucleotide sequences in the sample. This sequence joins TRBV7-6 and TRBJ2-7, with D maybe TRBD2 (7 bases). The V and J ends lost 3 bases and 4 bases respectively, with 16 bases between them. CDR1 is SGHVS and CDR2 is FNYEAQ in the germline V gene. The CDR3 runs 15 residues. The CDR3 DNA follows: TGTGCCAGCAGCTTGGGGGGGCAGGGTAGTTACGAGCAGTACTTC. Protein product: CASSLGGQGSYEQYF.

The V and J genes are TRBV2 and TRBJ2-7; possibly TRBD2 for D (6 bases). V was cut by 2 bases and J by 2 bases, with 16 bases left in between. The CDR3 has 16 residues. Germline lookup yields CDR1 SNHLY and CDR2 FYNNEI. The CDR3 spells CASSEPPWGDAYEQYF. The DNA of the CDR3 is TGTGCCAGCAGTGAACCCCCATGGGGGGATGCCTACGAGCAGTACTTC.

This chain joins TRBV6-5 and TRBJ2-7; D perhaps matches TRBD1 (6 bases). Trimming took off 2 bases at V and 5 bases at J, with 16 bases between the two ends. The CDR3 covers 15 residues. Germline-derived CDR1 and CDR2 are MNHEY and SVGAGI. The CDR3 bases are TGTGCCAGCAGTTACCACAGGGCAGGGTACAACGAGCAGTACTTC. Its translation is CASSYHRAGYNEQYF.

The chain has TRBV6-6 and TRBJ2-7, with 13 bases fitting TRBD2. After removal of 6 bases from V and 3 bases from J, the junction contained 2 bases not matched to a gene. CDR1 is MNHNY and CDR2 is SVGAGI in the germline V gene (reference sequence). The CDR3 is 14 amino acids. CDR3 nucleotides: TGTGCCAGCAGCGGACTAGCGGGAGTCTACGAGCAGTACTTC. This translates into CASSGLAGVYEQYF.

The CDR3 coding sequence is TGCGCCAGCAGCCCGGGACAGGGAAATTACTACGAGCAGTACTTC. It yields the protein CASSPGQGNYYEQYF. The chain recombines TRBV4-3 with TRBJ2-7; the match to TRBD1 covers 9 bases. Germline CDR1 is LGHNA and CDR2 is YSLEER. This CDR3 spans 15 amino acids. Trimming took 4 bases from V and 3 from J; bases not matched to a gene: 7.

The CDR3 region has the DNA TGCGCCAGCAGCCAAGATCTAGGGACAGCCGCGAACACCGGGGAGCTGTTTTTT. Translating it yields CASSQDLGTAANTGELFF. V is TRBV4-3 and J is TRBJ2-2, with 7 bases that match TRBD1. J gave up 0 bases and V 0 bases, and 7 bases lay outside the gene matches. Germline values: CDR1 LGHNA, CDR2 YSLEER. The CDR3 sequence is 18 residues long.

As concerns this clone: A read error may produce the germline difference seen at one junction end. The J gene is TRBJ2-3, the V gene TRBV7-9, with 13 bases that match TRBD2. Germline CDR1 SEHNR, CDR2 FQNEAQ (reference sequence). The CDR3 spans 16 residues. The CDR3 sequence: CASSPTGTSGTETQYF. As DNA, the CDR3 is TGTGCCAGCAGTCCCACCGGGACTAGCGGGACAGAAACGCAGTATTTT.

This clone was recorded only once. The same CDR3 also results from other DNA sequences found in this sample. The chain carries TRBV9 and TRBJ2-1; D uncertain. Germline V gene lookup returns CDR1 SGDLS and CDR2 YYNGEE. The CDR3 extends over 15 amino acids. V dropped 0 bases and J dropped 6 bases, with 13 bases sitting between them. CDR3 in DNA: TGTGCCAGCAGCGTAGGTGGTGGGGTCGGCAATGAGCAGTTCTTC. It specifies CASSVGGGVGNEQFF.

Worth noting for this clone: The sample has other DNA sequences that encode this CDR3 too. V and J are TRBV27 and TRBJ2-1; no clear D. V gave up 3 bases and J gave up 6 bases, with 6 bases separating them. This CDR3 spans 12 amino acids. Germline CDR1 is MNHEY and CDR2 is SMNVEV (reference sequence). This chain's CDR3 is CASSFPGNEQFF. For the CDR3, the DNA is TGTGCCAGCAGTTTCCCCGGCAATGAGCAGTTCTTC.

The rearrangement uses TRBV5-1 and TRBJ2-5; the D is unclear. This CDR3 spans 14 amino acids. The V end lost 1 base, the J end lost 3 bases, and 10 bases lay between the germline ends. The V gene's germline CDR1 is SGHRS and CDR2 YFSETQ. This CDR3 reads CASSLFVSEETQYF. For the CDR3, the DNA is TGCGCCAGCAGCTTGTTCGTATCGGAAGAGACCCAGTACTTC.

About this clone itself: The DNA is left out, because the CDR3 cannot be placed on it with certainty; the CDR3 is given as TCRdb lists it. The rearrangement links TRBV21-1 to TRBJ1-2; the table's TRBD1 call for D was not verified on the DNA. TRBV21-1 is described as a pseudogene. The CDR3 numbers 15 amino acids, ends counted. The CDR3 sequence is CASFGSGALNYGYTF.

The J gene is TRBJ1-4, the V gene TRBV14, with D hard to call. This CDR3 has 15 amino acids. The V end was cut by 0 bases, the J end by 8 bases, with 13 bases between. Looked up from germline, CDR1 is SGHDN and CDR2 is FVKESK. CDR3 bases: TGTGCCAGCAGCCAAGATGAGTTGGCACCGGAAAAACTGTTTTTT. Protein: CASSQDELAPEKLFF.

This chain connects TRBV19 to TRBJ2-1, with D perhaps TRBD1 (5 bases). CDR3 size: 14 residues. V was trimmed by 5 bases and J by 5 bases, leaving 13 bases between them. The germline CDR1 and CDR2 sequences are LNHDA and SQIVND (reference sequence). This CDR3 is CASSLHQGHNEQFF. CDR3 sequence (DNA): TGTGCCAGTAGTCTGCACCAGGGTCACAATGAGCAGTTCTTC.